This record looks at one TCR beta chain sequence and its context. The antigen is unknown. V was trimmed by 0 bases and J by 0 bases, leaving 9 bases between them. The CDR3 covers 16 residues. Per the germline V gene, CDR1 is KGHSH and CDR2 is LQKENI. The sample originates from a study of OX40 agonist ivuxolimab in advanced cancers. Looking at the study overall: A mean age of approximately 58 years, range about 23 to 90, was recorded, and over 65% were male. Study-level results: More expanded clones were seen, on average, in CD8+ T cells than in CD4+.

Assay used: immunoSEQ multiplex PCR; TCRdb lists only in-frame clones, some missing. The table lists fewer than 65,000 clones, just under 90% of them singletons. This chain connects TRBV18 to TRBJ1-3; the D is unclear. The input for sequencing was CD4+ or CD8+ T cells sorted from blood, taken in a trial of the OX40 agonist ivuxolimab. The receptor was isolated from an adult with an advanced solid tumor such as melanoma, head and neck, liver or kidney cancer. In DNA form, the CDR3 reads TGTGCCAGCTCACCACCTGATGGGAGCTCTGGAAACACCATATATTTT. It specifies CASSPPDGSSGNTIYF.